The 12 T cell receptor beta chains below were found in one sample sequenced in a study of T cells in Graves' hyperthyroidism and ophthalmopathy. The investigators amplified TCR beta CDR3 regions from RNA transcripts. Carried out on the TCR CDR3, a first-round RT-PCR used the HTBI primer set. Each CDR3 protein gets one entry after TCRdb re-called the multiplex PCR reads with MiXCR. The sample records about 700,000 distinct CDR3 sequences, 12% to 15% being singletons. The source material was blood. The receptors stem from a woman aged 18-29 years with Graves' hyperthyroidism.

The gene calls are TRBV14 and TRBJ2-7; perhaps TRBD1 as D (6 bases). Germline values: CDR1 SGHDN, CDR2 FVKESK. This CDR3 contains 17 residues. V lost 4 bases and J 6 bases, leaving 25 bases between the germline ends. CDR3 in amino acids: CASSPPGHASARSEQYF. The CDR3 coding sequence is TGTGCCAGCAGCCCGCCGGGACACGCCTCTGCTCGGTCCGAGCAGTACTTC.

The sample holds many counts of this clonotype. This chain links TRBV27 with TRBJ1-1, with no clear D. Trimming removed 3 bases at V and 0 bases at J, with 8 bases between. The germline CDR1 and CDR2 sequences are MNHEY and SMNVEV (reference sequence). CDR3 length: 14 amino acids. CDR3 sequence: CASSLTMLNTEAFF. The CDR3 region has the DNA TGTGCCAGCAGTTTGACCATGCTGAACACTGAAGCTTTCTTT.

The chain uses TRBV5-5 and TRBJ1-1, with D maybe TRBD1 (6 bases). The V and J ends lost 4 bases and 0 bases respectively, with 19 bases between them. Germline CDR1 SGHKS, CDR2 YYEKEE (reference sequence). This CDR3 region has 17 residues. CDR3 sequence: CASSPLSDRSLNTEAFF. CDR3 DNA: TGTGCCAGCAGCCCACTGTCGGACAGATCCTTGAACACTGAAGCTTTCTTT.

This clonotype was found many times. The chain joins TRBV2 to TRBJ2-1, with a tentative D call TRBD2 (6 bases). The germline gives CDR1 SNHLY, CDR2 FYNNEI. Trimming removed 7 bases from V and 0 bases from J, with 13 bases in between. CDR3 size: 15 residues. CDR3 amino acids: CASTRLGGSYNEQFF. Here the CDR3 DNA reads TGTGCCAGCACCCGACTGGGAGGCTCCTACAATGAGCAGTTCTTC. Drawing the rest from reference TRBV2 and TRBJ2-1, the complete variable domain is EPEVTQTPSHQVTQMGQEVILRCVPISNHLYFYWYRQILGQKVEFLVSFYNNEISEKSEIFDDQFSVERPDGSNFTLKIRSTKLEDSAMYFCASTRLGGSYNEQFFGPGTRLTVL.

CDR3 loop: CASISEQYF. DNA for the CDR3: TGTGCCAGCATCTCCGAGCAGTACTTC. The chain recombines TRBV6-7 with TRBJ2-7; no firm D call. TRBV6-7 is marked as an open reading frame, function uncertain. V shed 7 bases and J shed 6 bases, with 4 bases lying between them. The CDR3 totals 9 residues.

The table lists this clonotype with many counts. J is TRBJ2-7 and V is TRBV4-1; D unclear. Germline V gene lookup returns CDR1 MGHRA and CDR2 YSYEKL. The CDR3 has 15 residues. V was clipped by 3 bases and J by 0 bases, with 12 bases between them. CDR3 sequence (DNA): TGCGCCAGCAGCCATAATTACGGAAGCTCCTACGAGCAGTACTTC. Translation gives CASSHNYGSSYEQYF.

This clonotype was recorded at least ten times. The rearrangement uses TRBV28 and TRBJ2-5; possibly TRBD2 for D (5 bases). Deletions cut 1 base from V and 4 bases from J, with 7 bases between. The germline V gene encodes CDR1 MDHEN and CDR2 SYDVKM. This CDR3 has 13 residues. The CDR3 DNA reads TGTGCCAGCAGTTTATTTGAGGGAGAGACCCAGTACTTC. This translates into CASSLFEGETQYF.

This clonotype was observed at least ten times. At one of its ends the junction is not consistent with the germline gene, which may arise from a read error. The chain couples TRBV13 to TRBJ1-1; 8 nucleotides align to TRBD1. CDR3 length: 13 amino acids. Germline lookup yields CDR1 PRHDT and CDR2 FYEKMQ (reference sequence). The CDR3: CASSLGQGPRAFF. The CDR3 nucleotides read TGTGCCAGCAGCCTAGGACAGGGCCCCCGGGCTTTCTTT.

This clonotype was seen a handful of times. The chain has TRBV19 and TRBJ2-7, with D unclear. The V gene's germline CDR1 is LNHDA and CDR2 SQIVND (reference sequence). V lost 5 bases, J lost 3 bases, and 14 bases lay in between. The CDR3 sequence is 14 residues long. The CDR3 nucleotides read TGTGCCAGTAGTCCTGTCGGAGCCAGCTACGAGCAGTACTTC. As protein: CASSPVGASYEQYF.

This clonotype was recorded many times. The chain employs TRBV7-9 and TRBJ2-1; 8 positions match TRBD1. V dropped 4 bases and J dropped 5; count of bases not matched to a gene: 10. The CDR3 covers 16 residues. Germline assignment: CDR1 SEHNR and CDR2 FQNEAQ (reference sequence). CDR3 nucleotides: TGTGCCAGCAGCTCGCCTAGGACAGGGTCCCACAATGAGCAGTTCTTC. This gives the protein CASSSPRTGSHNEQFF.

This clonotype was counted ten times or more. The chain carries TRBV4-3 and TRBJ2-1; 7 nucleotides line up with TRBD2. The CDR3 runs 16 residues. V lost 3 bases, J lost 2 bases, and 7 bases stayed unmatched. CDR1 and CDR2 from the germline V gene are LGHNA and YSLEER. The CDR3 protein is CASSHRAGDPYNEQFF. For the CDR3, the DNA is TGCGCCAGCAGCCACAGGGCGGGGGATCCCTACAATGAGCAGTTCTTC.

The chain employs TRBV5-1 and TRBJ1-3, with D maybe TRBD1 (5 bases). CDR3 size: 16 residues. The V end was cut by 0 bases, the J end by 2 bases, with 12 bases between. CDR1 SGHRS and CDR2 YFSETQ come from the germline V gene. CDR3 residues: CASSLGSGGAGNTIYF. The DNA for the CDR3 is TGCGCCAGCAGCTTGGGATCTGGAGGGGCTGGAAACACCATATATTTT. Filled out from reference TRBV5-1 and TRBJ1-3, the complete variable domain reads KAGVTQTPRYLIKTRGQQVTLSCSPISGHRSVSWYQQTPGQGLQFLFEYFSETQRNKGNFPGRFSGRQFSNSRSEMNVSTLELGDSALYLCASSLGSGGAGNTIYFGEGSWLTVV.